This T cell receptor beta chain was recovered during a study of T cell responses to AZD1222 COVID-19 vaccine. General study points: Spike-specific TCR breadth and depth were elevated following two AZD1222 doses. Donors were mostly white British, more females; clonal diversity possibly underestimated. Nearly half of the spike-specific TCRs reportedly recognize variant regions that carry no mutations. After the peak T cell response, and only then, were repertoires sampled.

Points on this clone: What it binds is not known.

The CDR3 is 13 amino acids. CDR1 and CDR2 (germline): MNHNS, SASEGT. The V and J ends lost 0 bases and 13 bases respectively, with 10 bases between them. Libraries were prepared by immunoSEQ multiplex PCR; TCRdb keeps only in-frame clonotypes and omits some of them. This table holds more than 70,000 clones, around 86% found once. The receptor was derived from an adult in good health. The specimen comprised peripheral blood, sampled on day 0 of AZD1222 vaccination. J is TRBJ1-6 and V is TRBV6-1; no definite D call. CDR3 DNA: TGTGCCAGCAGTGAAGCGGGGAGGACGCCCCTCCACTTT. It encodes CASSEAGRTPLHF.